This entry lists 20 T cell receptor beta chains sequenced from one sample in a study of blood T cell repertoires in COVID-19. The data were produced by immunoSEQ multiplex PCR, yet TCRdb's version contains in-frame clones alone and is incomplete. The sample lists roughly 300,000 clones, 86% occurring once. The sequencing input was PBMCs or T cells enriched from blood (not recorded which). Every receptor here comes from a young woman who had recovered from COVID-19.

This clone was counted once. This chain connects TRBV29-1 to TRBJ1-2, with 7 bases aligning to TRBD1. Germline CDR1 SQVTM, CDR2 ANQGSEA. CDR3 length: 12 amino acids. V gave up 6 bases and J gave up 5 bases; unmatched junction bases: 6. CDR3 nucleotide sequence: TGCAGCGTAACGGGACAGAAATATGGCTACACCTTC. Its protein product is CSVTGQKYGYTF. The whole variable domain, remainder taken from reference TRBV29-1 and TRBJ1-2, is SAVISQKPSRDICQRGTSLTIQCQVDSQVTMMFWYRQQPGQSLTLIATANQGSEATYESGFVIDKFPISRPNLTFSTLTVSNMSPEDSSIYLCSVTGQKYGYTFGSGTRLTVV.

The chain employs TRBV3-1 (or the pseudogene TRBV3-2) and TRBJ1-3, with D possibly matching TRBD1 (6 bases). The CDR3 extends over 16 amino acids. Deletions cut 3 bases from V and 4 bases from J, with 16 bases between. Germline V gene data show CDR1 as LGHDT and CDR2 as YNNKEL (reference sequence). The CDR3 here is CASSQIRTAGGNTIYF. DNA for the CDR3: TGTGCCAGCAGCCAGATTCGGACAGCGGGAGGAAACACCATATATTTT.

This sequence joins TRBV19 and TRBJ1-5; 8 bases line up with TRBD1. The germline gives CDR1 LNHDA, CDR2 SQIVND (reference sequence). This CDR3 has 15 residues. V was pared by 2 bases and J by 6 bases, with 6 bases of the junction left unmatched. CDR3 bases: TGTGCCAGTAGTATATATCAGGGGGCAGGTCAGCCCCAGCATTTT. Encoded protein: CASSIYQGAGQPQHF.

This chain joins TRBV5-5 and TRBJ2-2; 8 positions match TRBD1. The junction had 16 bases not matched to a gene; V was cut back by 7 bases and J by 2 bases. The length of the CDR3 is 18 residues. The germline CDR1 and CDR2 sequences are SGHKS and YYEKEE (reference sequence). The CDR3 region has the DNA TGTGCCAGCTCTAACATTCGGGCAACAGGGGGAAACACCGGGGAGCTGTTTTTT. Translation: CASSNIRATGGNTGELFF.

This clone showed up just once. CDR3 sequence: CASSSVSNEKLFF. CDR3 DNA: TGTGCCAGCAGCTCGGTTTCGAATGAAAAACTGTTTTTT. This chain connects TRBV12-3 or TRBV12-4 to TRBJ1-4; D gene uncertain. The CDR3 runs to 13 residues. V shed 6 bases and J shed 5 bases, with 10 bases lying between them.

The chain employs TRBV3-1 (or the pseudogene TRBV3-2) and TRBJ2-7; 12 positions match TRBD2. The V and J ends lost 1 base and 12 bases, in that order; junction bases with no gene match: 4. This CDR3 has 13 residues. CDR1 is LGHDT and CDR2 is YNNKEL in the germline V gene (reference sequence). The CDR3 here is CASSQGTSGALYF. CDR3 bases: TGTGCCAGCAGCCAAGGGACTAGCGGGGCGTTGTACTTC.

This chain connects TRBV20-1 to TRBJ2-3; 11 positions agree with TRBD2. Germline CDR1 and CDR2: DFQATT and SNEGSKA (reference sequence). The CDR3 spans 15 residues. V was clipped by 3 bases and J by 6 bases; unmatched bases: 8. The CDR3 sequence is CSASSTSGDGDTQYF. The CDR3 bases are TGCAGTGCTAGTTCGACTAGCGGGGATGGGGATACGCAGTATTTT.

The V gene is TRBV7-3, the J gene TRBJ2-5; possibly TRBD2 for D (6 bases). The CDR3 covers 13 residues. Germline V gene lookup returns CDR1 SGHTA and CDR2 FQGTGA. The germline V and J ends were trimmed by 3 bases and 4 bases, with 9 bases remaining between them. CDR3: CASSFWGGETQYF. In nucleotides, the CDR3 is TGTGCCAGCAGCTTTTGGGGAGGAGAGACCCAGTACTTC.

The CDR3 loop is CASSQARGVGTEAFF. The CDR3 nucleotides are TGTGCCAGCTCGCAGGCGCGGGGGGTAGGAACTGAAGCTTTCTTT. The rearrangement joins TRBV18 to TRBJ1-1; D possibly corresponds to TRBD1 (5 bases). The V end lost 6 bases, the J end lost 5 bases, and 19 bases lay between the germline ends. The CDR3 is 15 amino acids. Germline loops: CDR1 KGHSH, CDR2 LQKENI.

The J gene is TRBJ1-4, the V gene TRBV5-1; tentatively, D is TRBD1 (5 bases). V shed 3 bases and J shed 7 bases, with 13 bases lying between them. In germline, CDR1 is SGHRS, CDR2 YFSETQ. The CDR3 consists of 14 residues. The CDR3 region has the DNA TGCGCCAGCAGCTGGACCTCGGGGGTTGAAAAACTGTTTTTT. Protein sequence: CASSWTSGVEKLFF. The variable domain in full, with the rest retrieved from reference TRBV5-1 and TRBJ1-4, is KAGVTQTPRYLIKTRGQQVTLSCSPISGHRSVSWYQQTPGQGLQFLFEYFSETQRNKGNFPGRFSGRQFSNSRSEMNVSTLELGDSALYLCASSWTSGVEKLFFGSGTQLSVL.

The J gene is TRBJ1-1, the V gene TRBV29-1; the D is unclear. Germline values: CDR1 SQVTM, CDR2 ANQGSEA. CDR3 length equals 16 residues. The CDR3 sequence: CSGCGGGIGSNTEAFF. The CDR3 DNA follows: TGCAGTGGTTGTGGAGGAGGGATCGGGAGTAACACTGAAGCTTTCTTT.

The chain's CDR3 is CASSLDIRQTYEQYF. The CDR3 coding sequence is TGTGCCAGCAGCTTGGATATCCGACAAACCTACGAGCAGTACTTC. V gene TRBV5-4 combines with J gene TRBJ2-7; the D is unclear. CDR1 SGHNT and CDR2 YYREEE come from the germline V gene (reference sequence). The CDR3 is 15 amino acids. Trimming took off 0 bases at V and 2 bases at J, with 12 bases between the two ends.

As concerns this clone: Other DNA sequences in the same sample also yield this CDR3. This chain links TRBV24-1 with TRBJ2-2; D unresolved. Germline CDR1 is KGHDR and CDR2 is SFDVKD. V gave up 7 bases and J gave up 1 base, with 3 bases separating them. CDR3 length: 12 amino acids. The DNA of the CDR3 is TGTGCCACCAGCCAGAACACCGGGGAGCTGTTTTTT. Amino acid sequence: CATSQNTGELFF.

The chain combines TRBV4-1 with TRBJ2-1, with 14 bases aligning to TRBD2. CDR3 length equals 18 residues. The V gene's germline CDR1 is MGHRA and CDR2 YSYEKL. V shed 3 bases, J shed 10 bases, and the junction held 14 bases outside the gene matches. The DNA for the CDR3 is TGCGCCAGCAGCCACGTCGATATGGGACTAGCGGGAGATCGGGAGCAGTTCTTC. Protein product: CASSHVDMGLAGDREQFF.

The chain links TRBV28 to TRBJ2-1; tentatively, D is TRBD1 (6 bases). This CDR3 is 15 amino acids long. Between the trimmed V and J ends, which lost 2 bases and 5 bases, there was a span of 13 bases. Germline CDR1 is MDHEN and CDR2 is SYDVKM. The CDR3 nucleotides are TGTGCCAGCAGTTTAGCAGGGGCCCTCGACAATGAGCAGTTCTTC. Amino acid sequence: CASSLAGALDNEQFF.

The V and J genes are TRBV5-4 and TRBJ1-2, with 9 bases lining up with TRBD1. The V and J ends lost 3 bases and 7 bases, in that order; junction bases with no gene match: 22. This CDR3 is built from 19 residues. Germline values: CDR1 SGHNT, CDR2 YYREEE (reference sequence). CDR3 coding DNA: TGTGCCAGCAGCTCCCCATTCCGGGACAGGGTATTAGGAGTGATTGGCTACACCTTC. Translating gives CASSSPFRDRVLGVIGYTF. Full variable domain (outside the CDR3, taken from reference TRBV5-4 and TRBJ1-2): ETGVTQSPTHLIKTRGQQVTLRCSSQSGHNTVSWYQQALGQGPQFIFQYYREEENGRGNFPPRFSGLQFPNYSSELNVNALELDDSALYLCASSSPFRDRVLGVIGYTFGSGTRLTVV.

This clone has more than one count but fewer than ten. The CDR3 nucleotides read TGTGCCAGCAGACCGGGACTAGCGGACCAAGAGACCCAGTACTTC. Its protein product is CASRPGLADQETQYF. V usage is TRBV6-5 and J usage is TRBJ2-5; 11 bases map to TRBD2. The germline V gene encodes CDR1 MNHEY and CDR2 SVGAGI. Trimming at V came to 6 bases and at J to 0 bases, leaving 3 bases not matched to a gene. This CDR3 comprises 15 residues.

Here the CDR3 DNA reads TGTGCCAGCGGAGGGCCGGACGATCGTGGCTACACCTTC. Its protein product is CASGGPDDRGYTF. The chain recombines TRBV6-5 with TRBJ1-2; no firm D call. Germline lookup yields CDR1 MNHEY and CDR2 SVGAGI. The CDR3 totals 13 residues. Trimming pared 8 bases from V and 7 bases from J, leaving 17 bases between.

V is TRBV27 and J is TRBJ1-1; a possible D gene is TRBD1 (6 bases). V was pared by 6 bases and J by 3 bases, with 14 bases between. This CDR3 region has 14 residues. Germline V CDR1 and CDR2: MNHEY, SMNVEV (reference sequence). CDR3 bases: TGTGCCAGCAGACTACAGGGAAAGGACACTGAAGCTTTCTTT. Translation gives CASRLQGKDTEAFF.

The V gene is TRBV11-3, the J gene TRBJ2-5, with 9 bases aligning to TRBD2. This CDR3 spans 17 amino acids. Germline V gives CDR1 SGHNT, CDR2 YENEEA. J was trimmed by 1 base and V by 3 bases; bases with no gene match: 9. CDR3 residues: CASSLGTASGVQETQYF. Written as DNA, the CDR3 is TGTGCCAGCAGCTTGGGAACAGCTAGCGGGGTCCAAGAGACCCAGTACTTC.